The source of this T cell receptor beta chain is a study of blood T cell repertoires in COVID-19. Study overall: The United States, Italy and Spain provided the acute and convalescent COVID-19 samples. Sample material is recorded as cDNA or gDNA derived from T cells, B-cell-depleted T cells, or PBMCs.

This CDR3 comprises 14 residues. Germline-derived CDR1 and CDR2 are MGHDK and SYGVNS. Between the trimmed V and J ends, which lost 3 bases and 4 bases, there was a span of 10 bases. In the source study's methods: Estimated nucleated cell counts came from reference gene primer amplification. The table came from immunoSEQ multiplex PCR; TCRdb's copy has only in-frame clones and leaves some out. Clone size and V and J calls were adopted from that table, with D and trimming inferred from the DNA. The sample shows about 70,000 clones, 80% of them seen only once. This clonotype was sampled from an older man who had recovered from COVID-19. The source material was peripheral blood. The chain uses TRBV25-1 and TRBJ1-3; D perhaps matches TRBD1 (5 bases). In nucleotides, the CDR3 is TGTGCCAGCAGTGATAGGGGACTCGGAAACACCATATATTTT. Translated: CASSDRGLGNTIYF.